These T cell receptor beta chains were read from a single sample in a study of shared clonotypes between healthy human individuals. Only in-frame clones appear in the TCRdb table, and some are missing; sequencing was by immunoSEQ multiplex PCR. The sample includes over a million clones, approximately 97% of them seen just once. The sequenced sample consisted of naive CD4+ T cells sorted from blood. The receptors derive from a man between 25 and 39 years old in good health. The CDR3 runs from the conserved cysteine through the conserved F or W. The order of the fields is J gene, D gene, V gene, CDR3 DNA, CDR3 protein. A D gene is named only where the DNA matches it firmly.

J: TRBJ2-5
D: TRBD1
V: TRBV5-4
DNA: TGTGCCAGCAGCACGGTATGGACAGGGATCGAGGAGACCCAGTACTTC
CDR3: CASSTVWTGIEETQYF

J: TRBJ2-3
D: TRBD1
V: TRBV10-2
DNA: TGCGCCAGCAGTGAGCAAGGACAGGCGGACACAGATACGCAGTATTTT
CDR3: CASSEQGQADTDTQYF

J: TRBJ1-1
D: .
V: TRBV6-5
DNA: TGTGCCAGCAGTTACTCGATTTTGATGAACACTGAAGCTTTCTTT
CDR3: CASSYSILMNTEAFF

J: TRBJ2-7
D: .
V: TRBV7-8
DNA: TGTGCCAGCAGCCCAAGGAGCTCCTACGAGCAGTACTTC
CDR3: CASSPRSSYEQYF

J: TRBJ2-1
D: TRBD2
V: TRBV10-3
DNA: TGTGCCATCAGCGGGACTACCCCCGGCCTGGCCAATGAGCAGTTCTTC
CDR3: CAISGTTPGLANEQFF

J: TRBJ2-3
D: TRBD1
V: TRBV10-3
DNA: TGTGCCATCAGTTTACTACAGGGGGCGCAATCCGATACGCAGTATTTT
CDR3: CAISLLQGAQSDTQYF

J: TRBJ2-6
D: .
V: TRBV18
DNA: TGTGCCAGCTCATACCCAGGGCCTGGGGCCAACGTCCTGACTTTC
CDR3: CASSYPGPGANVLTF

J: TRBJ2-5
D: .
V: TRBV5-5
DNA: TGTGCCAGCAGCTCGGATGCTTCGACTAGTCCAGTGTCCCAGTACTTC
CDR3: CASSSDASTSPVSQYF

J: TRBJ1-5
D: .
V: TRBV10-3
DNA: TGTGCCAGCAAAGGGACTCCAGATCAGCCCCAGCATTTT
CDR3: CASKGTPDQPQHF

J: TRBJ1-5
D: .
V: TRBV10-1
DNA: TGCGCCAGCAGTGACAGTTATCAGCCCCAGCATTTT
CDR3: CASSDSYQPQHF

J: TRBJ1-2
D: .
V: TRBV27
DNA: TGTGCCAGCAGTTTAAACATCGTCGGTGAATCGTTCTATGGCTACACCTTC
CDR3: CASSLNIVGESFYGYTF